This TCR beta chain was found in a study of neoadjuvant nivolumab and ipilimumab in lung cancer. Study observations and caveats: TCR clonality did not significantly correlate with pathologic tumor regression. Only two of four nivolumab-treated tumors gained richness and clonality by surgery. Resected-tumor TCR richness correlated positively with pretherapy blood richness. Compared with tumor-adjacent uninvolved lung, resected tumors showed greater richness and clonality.

Generated by immunoSEQ multiplex PCR, the TCRdb table keeps only in-frame clones and is missing some. The table records over 25,000 clones, about three quarters of them present only once. On this clone itself: Antigen unknown.

Trimming stripped 2 bases from V and 10 bases from J, with 21 bases between. The CDR3 contains 16 residues. Germline V lookup: CDR1 SGHTA, CDR2 FQGNSA. V gene TRBV7-2 combines with J gene TRBJ2-1, with no clear D. Sequences were derived from tumor tissue, sampled after neoadjuvant nivolumab, alone or with ipilimumab, at or shortly before surgery. The source is an adult with non-small cell lung cancer. CDR3 residues: CASSLLRVDPLGEQFF. The CDR3 nucleotides read TGTGCCAGCAGCTTACTTCGGGTCGATCCCCTAGGGGAGCAGTTCTTC.